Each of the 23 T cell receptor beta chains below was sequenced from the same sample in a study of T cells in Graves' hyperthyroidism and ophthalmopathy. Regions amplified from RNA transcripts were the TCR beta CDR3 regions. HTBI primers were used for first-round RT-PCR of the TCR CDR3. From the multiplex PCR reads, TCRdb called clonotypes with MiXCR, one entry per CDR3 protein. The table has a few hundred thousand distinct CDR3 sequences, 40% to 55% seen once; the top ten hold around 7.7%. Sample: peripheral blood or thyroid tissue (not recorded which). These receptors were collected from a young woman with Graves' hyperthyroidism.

The CDR3 here is CASSSTDGAAYEQYF. The CDR3, as DNA: TGTGCCAGCAGCTCTACTGACGGTGCGGCCTACGAGCAGTACTTC. The chain couples TRBV12-3 or TRBV12-4 to TRBJ2-7; D gene uncertain. CDR3 size: 15 residues. V was shortened by 6 bases and J by 2 bases, with 17 bases between the two germline ends.

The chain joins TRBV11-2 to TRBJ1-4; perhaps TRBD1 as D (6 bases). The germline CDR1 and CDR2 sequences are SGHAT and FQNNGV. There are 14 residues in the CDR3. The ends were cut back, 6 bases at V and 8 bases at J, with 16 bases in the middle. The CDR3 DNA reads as TGTGCCAGCAGGTTGACAGGCGAGGAAGAAAAACTGTTTTTT. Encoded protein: CASRLTGEEEKLFF.

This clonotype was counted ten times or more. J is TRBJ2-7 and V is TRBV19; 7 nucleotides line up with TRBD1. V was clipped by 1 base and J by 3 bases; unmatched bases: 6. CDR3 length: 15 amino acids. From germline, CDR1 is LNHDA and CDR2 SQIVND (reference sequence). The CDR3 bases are TGTGCCAGTAGTATAGGACCGGGACAGATCTACGAGCAGTACTTC. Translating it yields CASSIGPGQIYEQYF.

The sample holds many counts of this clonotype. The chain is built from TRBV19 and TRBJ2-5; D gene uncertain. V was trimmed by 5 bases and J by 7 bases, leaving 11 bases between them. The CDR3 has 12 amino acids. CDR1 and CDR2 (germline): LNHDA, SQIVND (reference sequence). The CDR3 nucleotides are TGTGCCAGTAGTGTACCCCTCGGGACCCAGTACTTC. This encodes CASSVPLGTQYF.

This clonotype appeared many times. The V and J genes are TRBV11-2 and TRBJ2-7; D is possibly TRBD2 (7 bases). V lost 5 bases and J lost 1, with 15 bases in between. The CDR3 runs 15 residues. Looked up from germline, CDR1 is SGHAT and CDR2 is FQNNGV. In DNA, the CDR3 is TGTGCCAGCAGCCTCCTAGGGGGGGAGTCCTACGAGCAGTACTTC. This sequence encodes CASSLLGGESYEQYF.

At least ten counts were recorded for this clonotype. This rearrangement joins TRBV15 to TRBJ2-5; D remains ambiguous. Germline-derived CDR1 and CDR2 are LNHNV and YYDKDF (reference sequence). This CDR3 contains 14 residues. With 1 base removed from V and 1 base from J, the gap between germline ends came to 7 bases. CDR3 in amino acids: CATSRGGRQETQYF. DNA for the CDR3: TGTGCCACCAGCAGAGGAGGACGCCAAGAGACCCAGTACTTC.

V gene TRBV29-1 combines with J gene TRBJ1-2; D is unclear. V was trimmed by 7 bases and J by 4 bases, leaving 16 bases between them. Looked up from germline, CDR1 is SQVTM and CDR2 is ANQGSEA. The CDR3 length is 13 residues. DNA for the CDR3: TGCAGCGGATTGCCCGATAGCCTCTATGGCTACACCTTC. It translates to CSGLPDSLYGYTF.

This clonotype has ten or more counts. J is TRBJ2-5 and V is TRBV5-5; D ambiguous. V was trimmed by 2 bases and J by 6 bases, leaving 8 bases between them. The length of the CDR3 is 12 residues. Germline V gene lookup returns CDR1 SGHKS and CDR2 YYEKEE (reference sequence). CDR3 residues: CASSFNRQTQYF. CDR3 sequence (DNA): TGTGCCAGCAGCTTCAATCGACAGACCCAGTACTTC.

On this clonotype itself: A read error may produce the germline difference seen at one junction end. The CDR3 bases are TGCAGTGCTAGGGGGGGGCCTCTCGAGCGGTACTTC. Its translation: CSARGGPLERYF. The chain combines TRBV20-1 with TRBJ2-7; tentative D call: TRBD2 (7 bases). CDR1 is DFQATT, CDR2 SNEGSKA, per germline (reference sequence). The CDR3 sequence is 12 residues long.

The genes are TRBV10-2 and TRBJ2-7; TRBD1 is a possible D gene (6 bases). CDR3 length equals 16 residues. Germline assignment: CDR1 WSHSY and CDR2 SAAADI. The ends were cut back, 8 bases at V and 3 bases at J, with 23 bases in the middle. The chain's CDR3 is CASGGHSGLADYEQYF. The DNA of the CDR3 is TGCGCCAGCGGGGGACATTCAGGGCTAGCAGACTACGAGCAGTACTTC.

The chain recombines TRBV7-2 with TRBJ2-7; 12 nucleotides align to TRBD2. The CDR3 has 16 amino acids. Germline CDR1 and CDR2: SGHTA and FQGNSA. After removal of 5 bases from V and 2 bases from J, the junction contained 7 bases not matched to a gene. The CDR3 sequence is CASSPYRLAGAYEQYF. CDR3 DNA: TGTGCCAGCAGCCCCTACCGACTAGCGGGAGCCTACGAGCAGTACTTC.

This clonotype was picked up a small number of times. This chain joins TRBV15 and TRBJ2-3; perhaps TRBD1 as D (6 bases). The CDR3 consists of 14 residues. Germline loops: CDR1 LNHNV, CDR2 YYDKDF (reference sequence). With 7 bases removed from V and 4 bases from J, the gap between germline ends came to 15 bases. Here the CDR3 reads CATKLSTGADTQYF. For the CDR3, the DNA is TGTGCCACCAAGCTTTCGACAGGCGCAGATACGCAGTATTTT.

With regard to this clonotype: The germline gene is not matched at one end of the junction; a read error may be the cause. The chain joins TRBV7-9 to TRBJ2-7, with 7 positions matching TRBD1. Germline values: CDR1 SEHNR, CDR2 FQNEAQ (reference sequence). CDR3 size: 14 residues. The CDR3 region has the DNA TGCGCCAGCTCATTACAGGGGTTTCCCTACGAGCAGTACTTC. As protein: CASSLQGFPYEQYF.

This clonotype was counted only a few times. The CDR3 region is CASSTGLAGVQETQYF. The CDR3 coding sequence is TGTGCCAGCAGCACAGGACTAGCGGGAGTTCAAGAGACCCAGTACTTC. This chain uses TRBV5-5 with TRBJ2-5; 13 nucleotides line up with TRBD2. This CDR3 has 16 amino acids. CDR1 and CDR2 (germline): SGHKS, YYEKEE (reference sequence). The V segment lost 4 bases and the J segment 2 bases; nucleotides outside the gene matches: 5. Drawing the rest from reference TRBV5-5 and TRBJ2-5, the complete variable domain is DAGVTQSPTHLIKTRGQQVTLRCSPISGHKSVSWYQQVLGQGPQFIFQYYEKEERGRGNFPDRFSARQFPNYSSELNVNALLLGDSALYLCASSTGLAGVQETQYFGPGTRLLVL.

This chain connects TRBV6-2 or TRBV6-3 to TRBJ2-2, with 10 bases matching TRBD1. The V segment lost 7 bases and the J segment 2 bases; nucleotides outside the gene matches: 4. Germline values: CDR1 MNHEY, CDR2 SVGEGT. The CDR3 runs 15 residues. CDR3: CASKRQGANTGELFF. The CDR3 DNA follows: TGTGCCAGCAAAAGACAGGGGGCTAACACCGGGGAGCTGTTTTTT.

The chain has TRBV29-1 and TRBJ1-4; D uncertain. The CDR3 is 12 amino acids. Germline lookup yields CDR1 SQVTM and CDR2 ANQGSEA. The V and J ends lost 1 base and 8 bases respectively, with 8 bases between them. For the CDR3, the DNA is TGCAGCGTTGAAGTAGCGGGAGAAAAACTGTTTTTT. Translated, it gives CSVEVAGEKLFF.

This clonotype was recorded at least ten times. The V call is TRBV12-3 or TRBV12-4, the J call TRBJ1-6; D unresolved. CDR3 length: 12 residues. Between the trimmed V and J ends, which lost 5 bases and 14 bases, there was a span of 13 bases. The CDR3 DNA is TGTGCCAGCAGTATCCCTCCTCGGGCCCTCCACTTT. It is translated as CASSIPPRALHF.

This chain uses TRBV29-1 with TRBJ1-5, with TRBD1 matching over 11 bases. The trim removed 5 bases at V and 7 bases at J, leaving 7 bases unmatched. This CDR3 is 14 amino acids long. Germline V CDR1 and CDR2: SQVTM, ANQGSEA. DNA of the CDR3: TGCAGCGTTATTCGGGGACAGGGGGGGCAGCCCCAGCATTTT. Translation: CSVIRGQGGQPQHF.

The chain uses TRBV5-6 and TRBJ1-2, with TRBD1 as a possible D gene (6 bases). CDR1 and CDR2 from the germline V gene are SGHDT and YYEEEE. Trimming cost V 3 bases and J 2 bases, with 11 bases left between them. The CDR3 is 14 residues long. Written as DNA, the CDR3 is TGTGCCAGCAGCTCGGGGACAAGGAACTATGGCTACACCTTC. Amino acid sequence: CASSSGTRNYGYTF.

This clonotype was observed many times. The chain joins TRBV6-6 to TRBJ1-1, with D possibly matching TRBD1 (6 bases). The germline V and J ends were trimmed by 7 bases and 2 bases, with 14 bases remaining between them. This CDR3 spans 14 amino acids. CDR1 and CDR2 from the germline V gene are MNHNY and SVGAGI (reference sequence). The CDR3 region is CASKGGGGNTEAFF. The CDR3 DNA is TGTGCCAGCAAGGGAGGGGGGGGTAACACTGAAGCTTTCTTT.

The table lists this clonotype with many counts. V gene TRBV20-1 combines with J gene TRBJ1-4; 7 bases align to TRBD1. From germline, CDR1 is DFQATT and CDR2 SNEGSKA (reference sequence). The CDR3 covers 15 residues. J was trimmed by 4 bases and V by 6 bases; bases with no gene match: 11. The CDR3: CSAPGGPRYNEKLFF. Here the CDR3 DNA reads TGCAGTGCCCCAGGGGGGCCGCGTTATAATGAAAAACTGTTTTTT.

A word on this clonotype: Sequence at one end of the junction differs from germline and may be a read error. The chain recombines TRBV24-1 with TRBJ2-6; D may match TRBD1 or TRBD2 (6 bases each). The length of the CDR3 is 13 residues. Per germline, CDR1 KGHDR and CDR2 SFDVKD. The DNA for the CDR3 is TGTGCCACCAGTGAAGGAGGGGGCAACGTCCTGACTTTC. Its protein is CATSEGGGNVLTF.

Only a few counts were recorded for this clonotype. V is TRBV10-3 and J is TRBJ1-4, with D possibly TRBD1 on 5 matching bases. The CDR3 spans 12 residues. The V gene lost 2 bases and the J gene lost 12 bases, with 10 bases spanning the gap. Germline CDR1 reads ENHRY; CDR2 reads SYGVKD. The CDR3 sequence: CAISEGWGELFF. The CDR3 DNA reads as TGTGCCATCAGTGAGGGCTGGGGGGAACTGTTTTTT.